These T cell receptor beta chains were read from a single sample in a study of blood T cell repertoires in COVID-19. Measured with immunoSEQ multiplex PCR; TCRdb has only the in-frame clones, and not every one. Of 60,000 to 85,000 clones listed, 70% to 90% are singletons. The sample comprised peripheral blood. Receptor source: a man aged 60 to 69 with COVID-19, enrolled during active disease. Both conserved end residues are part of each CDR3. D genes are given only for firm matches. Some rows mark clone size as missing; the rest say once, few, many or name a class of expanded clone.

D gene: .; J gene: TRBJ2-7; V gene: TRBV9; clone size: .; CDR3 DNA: TGTGCCAGCAGCGTAGCAAATACAGGGACCCAGGGAGAGCAGTACTTC; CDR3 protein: CASSVANTGTQGEQYF
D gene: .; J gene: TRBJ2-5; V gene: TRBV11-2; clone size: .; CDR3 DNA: TGTGCCAGCAGCTTAGGCCCTCCCTTAGAAGAGACCCAGTACTTC; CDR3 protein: CASSLGPPLEETQYF
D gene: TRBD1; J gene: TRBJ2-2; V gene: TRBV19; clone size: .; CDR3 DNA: TGTGCCAGTAGTATGCAGGGGGCCGGGGAGCTGTTTTTT; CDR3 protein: CASSMQGAGELFF
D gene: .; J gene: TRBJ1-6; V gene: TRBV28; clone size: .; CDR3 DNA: TGTGCCAGCAATGTGGACAGAGCTAATTCACCCCTCCACTTT; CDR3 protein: CASNVDRANSPLHF
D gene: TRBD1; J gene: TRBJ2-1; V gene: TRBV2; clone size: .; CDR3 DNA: TGTGCCAGCAGGGACAGGGGATTCTCCTACAATGAGCAGTTCTTC; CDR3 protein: CASRDRGFSYNEQFF
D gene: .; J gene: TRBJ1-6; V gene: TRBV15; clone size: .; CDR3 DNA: TGTGCCACCGGTGGGACAACTAATTCACCCCTCCACTTT; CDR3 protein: CATGGTTNSPLHF
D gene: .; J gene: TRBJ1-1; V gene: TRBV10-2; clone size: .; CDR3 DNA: TGCGCCAGCAGCCCGGACACTGAAGCTTTCTTT; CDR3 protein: CASSPDTEAFF
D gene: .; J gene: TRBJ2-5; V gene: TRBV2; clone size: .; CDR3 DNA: TGTGCCAGCAGTGCGATCTTGGGGGGGCAACCTGAACAAGAGACCCAGTACTTC; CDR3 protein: CASSAILGGQPEQETQYF
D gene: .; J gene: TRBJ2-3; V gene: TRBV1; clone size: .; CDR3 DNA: TGCACCAGCACTCACAGGGGGCGGGAAACTAGAACAGATACGCAGTATTTT; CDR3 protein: CTSTHRGRETRTDTQYF
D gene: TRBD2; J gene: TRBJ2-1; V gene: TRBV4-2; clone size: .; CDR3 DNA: TGTGCCAGCAGCCAAGAAAGGAGGATAGGGACTAGCGGGATGGGAAGGTACAATGAGCAGTTCTTC; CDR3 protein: CASSQERRIGTSGMGRYNEQFF
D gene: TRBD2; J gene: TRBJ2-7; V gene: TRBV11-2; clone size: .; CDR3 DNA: TGTGCCAGCAGCTTAGAGGCGGGAGGGCCCCGGGAGCAGTACTTC; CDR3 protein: CASSLEAGGPREQYF
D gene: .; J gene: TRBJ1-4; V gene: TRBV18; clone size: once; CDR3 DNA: TGTGCCAGCTCACCACAGGCCGGCCGGGGTGAAAAACTGTTTTTT; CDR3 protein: CASSPQAGRGEKLFF
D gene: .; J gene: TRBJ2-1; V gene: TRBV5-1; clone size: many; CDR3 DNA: TGCGCCAGCAGCTCCGAGGGGGTCTCATCCTACAATGAGCAGTTCTTC; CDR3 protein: CASSSEGVSSYNEQFF
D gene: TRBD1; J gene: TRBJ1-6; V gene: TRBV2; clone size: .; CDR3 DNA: TGTGCCAGCCGCCCCGGGACAGGGGATAATTCACCCCTCCACTTT; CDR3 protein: CASRPGTGDNSPLHF
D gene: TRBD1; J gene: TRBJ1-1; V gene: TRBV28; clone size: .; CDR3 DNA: TGTGCCAGCAGTTTAACAGGGGTGAACACTGAAGCTTTCTTT; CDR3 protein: CASSLTGVNTEAFF
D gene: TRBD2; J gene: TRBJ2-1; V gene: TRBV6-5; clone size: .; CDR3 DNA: TGTGCCAGCACTAGCGGGACCGCCTCCTACAATGAGCAGTTCTTC; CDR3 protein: CASTSGTASYNEQFF
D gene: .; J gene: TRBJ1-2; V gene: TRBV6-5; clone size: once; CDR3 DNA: TGTGCCAGCACCCCCACAGGCCTAGCTAACTATGGCTACACCTTC; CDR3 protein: CASTPTGLANYGYTF
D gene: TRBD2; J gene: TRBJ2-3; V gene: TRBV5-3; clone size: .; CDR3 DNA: TGTGCCAGAAGCTTACCGGGACTAGCGGGAGGGCCGTTTAATACCGCCGCAGATACGCAGTATTTT; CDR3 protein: CARSLPGLAGGPFNTAADTQYF
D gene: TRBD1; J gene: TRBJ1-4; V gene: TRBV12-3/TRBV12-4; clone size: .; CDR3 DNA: TGTGCCAGCAGTTTAAGACAGGGTGAAAAACTGTTTTTT; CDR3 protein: CASSLRQGEKLFF
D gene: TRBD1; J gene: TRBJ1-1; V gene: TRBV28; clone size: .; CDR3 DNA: TGTGCCAGCAGAGTCGGACAGGGGTTGGCTGAAGCTTTCTTT; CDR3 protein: CASRVGQGLAEAFF
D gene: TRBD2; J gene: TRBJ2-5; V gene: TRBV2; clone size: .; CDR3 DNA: TGTGCCAGCAGTCTAACGACGGGGACTAGCGGGAGTGGAGAGACCCAGTACTTC; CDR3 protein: CASSLTTGTSGSGETQYF
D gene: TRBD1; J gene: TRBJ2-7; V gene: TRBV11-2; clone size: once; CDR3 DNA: TGTGCCACCGTTAGGGGAACAGGGGGCTACGAGCAGTACTTC; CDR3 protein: CATVRGTGGYEQYF
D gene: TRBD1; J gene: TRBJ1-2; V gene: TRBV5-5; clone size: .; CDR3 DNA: TGTGCCAGCAGCTTGAGTGTTGGACAGGGACTTTCCGGCTACACCTTC; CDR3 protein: CASSLSVGQGLSGYTF
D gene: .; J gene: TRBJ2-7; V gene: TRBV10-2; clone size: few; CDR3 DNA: TGCGCCAGCGGTACAGGGGGAGGGTACGAGCAGTACTTC; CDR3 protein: CASGTGGGYEQYF
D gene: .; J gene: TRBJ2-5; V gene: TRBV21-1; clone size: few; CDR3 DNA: TGTGCCAGCAGCAAAGGCGCGGAGAGGGGGACAGCCCAAGAGACCCAGTACTTC; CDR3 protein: CASSKGAERGTAQETQYF
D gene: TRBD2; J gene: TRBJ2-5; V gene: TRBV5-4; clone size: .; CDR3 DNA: TGTGCCAGCAGCCGCGGGACTAGCTTCGAGACCCAGTACTTC; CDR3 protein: CASSRGTSFETQYF
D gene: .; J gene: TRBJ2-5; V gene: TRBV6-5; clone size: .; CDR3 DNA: TGTGCCAGCAGTTACGTGGGGGGATCCGAGACCCAGTACTTC; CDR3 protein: CASSYVGGSETQYF
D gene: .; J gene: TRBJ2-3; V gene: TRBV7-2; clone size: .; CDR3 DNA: TGTGCCAGCAGTATCACAGATACGCAGTATTTT; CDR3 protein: CASSITDTQYF
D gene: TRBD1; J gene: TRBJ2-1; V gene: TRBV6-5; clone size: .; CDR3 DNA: TGTGCCAGCAGTTACGGGACAGCGTACAATGAGCAGTTCTTC; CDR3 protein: CASSYGTAYNEQFF
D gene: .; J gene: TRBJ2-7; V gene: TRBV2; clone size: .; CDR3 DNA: TGTGCCAGCAGTCCTGTGGCTAGCGAGACCTACGAGCAGTACTTC; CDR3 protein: CASSPVASETYEQYF
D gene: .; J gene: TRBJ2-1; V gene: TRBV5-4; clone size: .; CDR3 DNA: TGTGCCAGCAGTCAGGGGCTGATCCAATACTACAATGAGCAGTTCTTC; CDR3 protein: CASSQGLIQYYNEQFF
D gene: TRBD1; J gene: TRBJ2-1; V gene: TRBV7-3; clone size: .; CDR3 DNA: TGTGCCAGCACCGTGAGACAGGGGCCCTTCAATGAGCAGTTCTTC; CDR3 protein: CASTVRQGPFNEQFF
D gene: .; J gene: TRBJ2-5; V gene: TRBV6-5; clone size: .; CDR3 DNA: TGTGCCAGCAGGGACAGCAATCAAGAGACCCAGTACTTC; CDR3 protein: CASRDSNQETQYF
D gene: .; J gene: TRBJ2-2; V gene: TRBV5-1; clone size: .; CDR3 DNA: TGCGCCAGCAGCCAGGACTGGACCGGGGAGCTGTTTTTT; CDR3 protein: CASSQDWTGELFF
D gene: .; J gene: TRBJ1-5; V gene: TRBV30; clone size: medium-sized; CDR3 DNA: TGTGCCTGGAGTGTACAAGGGGATCAGCCCCAGCATTTT; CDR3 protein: CAWSVQGDQPQHF
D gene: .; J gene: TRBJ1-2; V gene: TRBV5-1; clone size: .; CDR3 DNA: TGCGCCAGCAGCCTAGGACAGATAGCTAACTATGGCTACACCTTC; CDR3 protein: CASSLGQIANYGYTF
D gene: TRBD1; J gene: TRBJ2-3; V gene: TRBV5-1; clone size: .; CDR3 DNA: TGCGCCAGCAGCCCTGAGGGGGCTGATACGCAGTATTTT; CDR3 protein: CASSPEGADTQYF
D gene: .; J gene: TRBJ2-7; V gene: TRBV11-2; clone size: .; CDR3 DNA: TGTGCCAGCAGCTTTATTTCCGCAGGGATCTACGAGCAGTACTTC; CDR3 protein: CASSFISAGIYEQYF
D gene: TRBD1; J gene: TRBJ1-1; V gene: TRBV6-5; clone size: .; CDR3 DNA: TGTGCCAGCAAGACAGGGGGAGGGACTGAAGCTTTCTTT; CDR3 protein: CASKTGGGTEAFF
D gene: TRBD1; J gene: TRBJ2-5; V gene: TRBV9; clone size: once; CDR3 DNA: TGTGCCAGCAGTCTGCAGGGGGCAGAGGAGACCCAGTACTTC; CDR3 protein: CASSLQGAEETQYF
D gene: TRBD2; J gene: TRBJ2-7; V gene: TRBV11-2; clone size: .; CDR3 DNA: TGTGCCAGCAGCTTAGATGCAGCGGGAACGCTCGAGCAGTACTTC; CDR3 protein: CASSLDAAGTLEQYF
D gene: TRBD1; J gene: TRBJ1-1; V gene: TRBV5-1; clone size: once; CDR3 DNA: TGCGCCAGCAGGACAGGGCCGGACACTGAAGCTTTCTTT; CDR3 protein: CASRTGPDTEAFF
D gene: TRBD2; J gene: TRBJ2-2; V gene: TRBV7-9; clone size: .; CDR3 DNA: TGTGCCAGCAGCCCCCGTGTAGCGGGTACTTCCGGGGAGCTGTTTTTT; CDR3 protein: CASSPRVAGTSGELFF
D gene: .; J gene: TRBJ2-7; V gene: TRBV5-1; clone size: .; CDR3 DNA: TGCGCCAGCAGCTTGGGGTACGGAGGGGGCCACGAGCAGTACTTC; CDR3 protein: CASSLGYGGGHEQYF
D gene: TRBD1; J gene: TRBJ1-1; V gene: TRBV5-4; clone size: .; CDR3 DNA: TGTGCCAGCAGCTTGGGACAGGGGATCACTGAAGCTTTCTTT; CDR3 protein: CASSLGQGITEAFF
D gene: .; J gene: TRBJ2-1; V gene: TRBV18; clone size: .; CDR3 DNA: TGTGCCAGCTCACCACCCAGCGGGTATAACAATGAGCAGTTCTTC; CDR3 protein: CASSPPSGYNNEQFF
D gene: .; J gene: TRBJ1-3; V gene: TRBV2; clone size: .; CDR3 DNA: TGTGCCAGCAGTGACCTTGGAAACACCATATATTTT; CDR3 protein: CASSDLGNTIYF
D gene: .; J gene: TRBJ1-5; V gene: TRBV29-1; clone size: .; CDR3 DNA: TGCAGCGTTAGGGAGGGAGATCAGCCCCAGCATTTT; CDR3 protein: CSVREGDQPQHF
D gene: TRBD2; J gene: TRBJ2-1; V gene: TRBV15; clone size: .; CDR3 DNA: TGTGCCACCAGCAAATCAACGGCTAGCGGGAGCCCTTGGGAGCAGTTCTTC; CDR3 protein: CATSKSTASGSPWEQFF
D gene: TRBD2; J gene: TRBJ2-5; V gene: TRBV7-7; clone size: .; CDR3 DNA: TGTGCCAGCAGCTTAGCGGCGGGGGGGCGGCTAGAGACCCAGTACTTC; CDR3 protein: CASSLAAGGRLETQYF
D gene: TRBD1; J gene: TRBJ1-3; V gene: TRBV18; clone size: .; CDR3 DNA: TGTGCCAGTCGGACAGGGGTGAGCTCTGGAAACACCATATATTTT; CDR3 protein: CASRTGVSSGNTIYF
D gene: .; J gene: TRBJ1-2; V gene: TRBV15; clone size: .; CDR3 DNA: TGTGCCACCAGCGGGGGGGCCCCCCGGCATGGCTACACCTTC; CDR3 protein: CATSGGAPRHGYTF
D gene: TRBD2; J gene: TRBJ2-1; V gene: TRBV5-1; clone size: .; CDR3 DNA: TGCGCCAGCAGCTTGGTTCCTAGCGGGAGCTGGGGCAATGAGCAGTTCTTC; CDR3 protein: CASSLVPSGSWGNEQFF
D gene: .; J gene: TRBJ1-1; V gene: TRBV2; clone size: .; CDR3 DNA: TGTGCCAGCAGTTCCAGTTCCAGGGAGGCTGAAGCTTTCTTT; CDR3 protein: CASSSSSREAEAFF
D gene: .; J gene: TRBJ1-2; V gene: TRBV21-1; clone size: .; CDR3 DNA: TGTGCCAGCAGCGTAGCTGAGGGTTTCTCGCTTCGGGGCTACACCTTC; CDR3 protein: CASSVAEGFSLRGYTF
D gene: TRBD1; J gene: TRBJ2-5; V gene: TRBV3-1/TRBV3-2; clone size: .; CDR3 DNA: TGTGCCAGCAGCCTTCGGACAGGGCAAGAGACCCAGTACTTC; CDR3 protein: CASSLRTGQETQYF
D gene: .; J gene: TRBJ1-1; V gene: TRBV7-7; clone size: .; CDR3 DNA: TGTGCCAGCAGCTTAGTCCGGTGGGGGGGGACTGAAGCTTTCTTT; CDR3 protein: CASSLVRWGGTEAFF
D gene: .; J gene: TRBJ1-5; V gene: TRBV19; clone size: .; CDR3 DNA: TGTGCCAGTAGTTCAGGAGGTCAGCCCCAGCATTTT; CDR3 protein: CASSSGGQPQHF
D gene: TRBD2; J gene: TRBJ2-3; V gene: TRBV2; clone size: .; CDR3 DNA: TGTGCCAGCAATATACTAGCGGGAAGCACAGATACGCAGTATTTT; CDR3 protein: CASNILAGSTDTQYF
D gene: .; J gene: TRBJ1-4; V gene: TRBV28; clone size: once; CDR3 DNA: TGTGCCAGCAGGCCCAGACTGTTTTTT; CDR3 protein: CASRPRLFF